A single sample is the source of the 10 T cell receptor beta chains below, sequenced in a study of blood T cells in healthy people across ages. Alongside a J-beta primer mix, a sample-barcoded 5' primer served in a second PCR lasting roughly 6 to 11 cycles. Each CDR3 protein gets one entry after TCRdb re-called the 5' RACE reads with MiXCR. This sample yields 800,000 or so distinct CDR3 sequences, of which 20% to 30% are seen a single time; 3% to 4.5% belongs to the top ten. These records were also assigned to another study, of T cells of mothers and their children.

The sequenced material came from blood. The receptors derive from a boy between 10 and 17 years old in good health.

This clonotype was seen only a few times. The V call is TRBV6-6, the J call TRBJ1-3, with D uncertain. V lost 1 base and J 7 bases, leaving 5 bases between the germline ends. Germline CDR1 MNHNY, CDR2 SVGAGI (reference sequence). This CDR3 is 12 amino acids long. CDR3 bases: TGTGCCAGCAGTTACTTGGAGAACACCATATATTTT. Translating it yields CASSYLENTIYF.

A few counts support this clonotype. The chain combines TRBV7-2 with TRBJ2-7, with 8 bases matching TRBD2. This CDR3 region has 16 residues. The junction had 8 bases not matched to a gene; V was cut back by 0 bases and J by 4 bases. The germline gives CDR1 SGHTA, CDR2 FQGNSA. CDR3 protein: CASSLALASGFYEQYF. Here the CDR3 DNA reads TGTGCCAGCAGCTTAGCGCTAGCTAGCGGGTTTTACGAGCAGTACTTC.

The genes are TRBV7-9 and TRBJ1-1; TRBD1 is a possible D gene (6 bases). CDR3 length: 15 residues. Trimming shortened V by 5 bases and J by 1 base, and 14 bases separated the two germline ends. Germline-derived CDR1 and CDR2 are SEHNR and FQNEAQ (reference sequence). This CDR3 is CASSRAGAGNTEAFF. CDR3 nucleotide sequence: TGTGCCAGCAGCCGCGCAGGGGCTGGGAACACTGAAGCTTTCTTT.

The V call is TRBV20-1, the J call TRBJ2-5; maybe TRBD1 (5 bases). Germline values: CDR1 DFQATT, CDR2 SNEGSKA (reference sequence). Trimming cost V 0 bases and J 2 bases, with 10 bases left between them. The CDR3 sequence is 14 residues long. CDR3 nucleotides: TGCAGTGCTAGAGATTTGACAGCTCAAGAGACCCAGTACTTC. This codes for CSARDLTAQETQYF.

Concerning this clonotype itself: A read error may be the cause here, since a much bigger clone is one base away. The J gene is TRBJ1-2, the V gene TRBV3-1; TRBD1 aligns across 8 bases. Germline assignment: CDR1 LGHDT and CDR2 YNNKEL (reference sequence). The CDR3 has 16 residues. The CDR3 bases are TGTGCCAGCAGCCAAGCAGGGACAGGAGCTAACTATGGCCACACCTTC. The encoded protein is CASSQAGTGANYGHTF.

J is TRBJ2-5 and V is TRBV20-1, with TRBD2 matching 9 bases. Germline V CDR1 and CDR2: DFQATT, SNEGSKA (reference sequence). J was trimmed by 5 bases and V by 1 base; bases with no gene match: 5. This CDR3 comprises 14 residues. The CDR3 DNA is TGCAGTGCTAGAGTGTTCGCGGGAGGGGAGACCCAGTACTTC. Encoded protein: CSARVFAGGETQYF.

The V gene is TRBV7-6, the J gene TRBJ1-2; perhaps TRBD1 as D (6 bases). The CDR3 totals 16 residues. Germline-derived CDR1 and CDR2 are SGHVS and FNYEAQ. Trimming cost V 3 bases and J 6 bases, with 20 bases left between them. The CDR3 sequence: CASSFLDGEGEDGYTF. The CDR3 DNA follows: TGTGCCAGCAGCTTCCTCGATGGGGAGGGGGAAGATGGCTACACCTTC.

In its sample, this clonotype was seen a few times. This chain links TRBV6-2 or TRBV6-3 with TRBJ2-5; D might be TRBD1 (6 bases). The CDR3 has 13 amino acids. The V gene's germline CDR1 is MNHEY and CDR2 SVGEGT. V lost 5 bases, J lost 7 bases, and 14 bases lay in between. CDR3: CASSLSGAGTQYF. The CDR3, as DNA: TGTGCCAGCAGTCTCTCAGGGGCCGGGACCCAGTACTTC.

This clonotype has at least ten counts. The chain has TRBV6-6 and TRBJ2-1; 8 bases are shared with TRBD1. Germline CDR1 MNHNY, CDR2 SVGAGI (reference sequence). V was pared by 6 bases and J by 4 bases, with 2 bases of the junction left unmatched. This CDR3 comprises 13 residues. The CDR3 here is CASRGQVYNEQFF. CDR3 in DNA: TGTGCCAGCAGGGGACAGGTGTACAATGAGCAGTTCTTC.

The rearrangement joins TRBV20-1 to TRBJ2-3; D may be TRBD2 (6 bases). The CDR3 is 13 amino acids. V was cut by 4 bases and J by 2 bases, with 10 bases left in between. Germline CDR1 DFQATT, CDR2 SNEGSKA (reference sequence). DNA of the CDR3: TGCAGTGCTACCCGGGACTCCACAGATACGCAGTATTTT. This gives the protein CSATRDSTDTQYF.